The source of this T cell receptor (beta chain) is a study of T cells in localized non-small cell lung cancer. Study observations and caveats: It was uninvolved adjacent lung that showed the highest T cell clonality, exceeding tumor.

The method was immunoSEQ multiplex PCR; TCRdb's version includes in-frame clones alone and lacks a portion of them. The sample carries about 40,000 clones, 85% to 90% recorded once. Comments on this clone: Its antigen is unknown. Mismatch with germline at one junction end may stem from a read error.

This sequence originates from a man aged 18 to 49 with stage I lung adenocarcinoma. The sequences come from peripheral blood, collected before any cancer treatment.

The CDR3 is CATSRDRGHPNF. The CDR3 DNA follows: TGTGCCACCAGCAGAGACCGGGGGCACCCAAACTTC. The chain employs TRBV15 and TRBJ2-5; the D gene could be TRBD1 or TRBD2 (6 bases each). The CDR3 runs 12 residues. CDR1 and CDR2 from the germline V gene are LNHNV and YYDKDF (reference sequence). Full variable domain (missing parts from reference TRBV15 and TRBJ2-5): DAMVIQNPRYQVTQFGKPVTLSCSQTLNHNVMYWYQQKSSQAPKLLFHYYDKDFNNEADTPDNFQSRRPNTSFCFLDIRSPGLGDTAMYLCATSRDRGHPNFGPGTRLLVL.